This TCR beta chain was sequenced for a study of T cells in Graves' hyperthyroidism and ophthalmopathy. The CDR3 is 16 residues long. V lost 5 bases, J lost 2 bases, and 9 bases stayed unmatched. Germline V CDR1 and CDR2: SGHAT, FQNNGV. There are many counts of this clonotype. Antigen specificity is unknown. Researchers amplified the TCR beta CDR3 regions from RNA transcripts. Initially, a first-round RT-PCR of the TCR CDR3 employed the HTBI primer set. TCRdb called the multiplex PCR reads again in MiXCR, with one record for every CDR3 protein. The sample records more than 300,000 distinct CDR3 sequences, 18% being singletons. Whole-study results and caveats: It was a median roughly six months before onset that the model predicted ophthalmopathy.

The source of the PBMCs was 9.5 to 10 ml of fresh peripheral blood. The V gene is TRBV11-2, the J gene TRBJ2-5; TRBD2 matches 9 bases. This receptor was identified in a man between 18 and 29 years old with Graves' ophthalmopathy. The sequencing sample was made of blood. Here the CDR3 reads CASSARRLAGQETQYF. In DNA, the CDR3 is TGTGCCAGCAGCGCAAGAAGGCTAGCGGGGCAAGAGACCCAGTACTTC.